This TCR beta chain is from a study of blood T cell repertoires in COVID-19. As for the study in general: Both acute and convalescent COVID-19 samples were obtained from the United States, Italy and Spain. From T cells, B-cell-depleted T cells, or PBMCs came the material, which was cDNA or gDNA.

The length of the CDR3 is 13 residues. V shed 9 bases, J shed 7 bases, and the junction held 3 bases outside the gene matches. Per germline, CDR1 KGHDR and CDR2 SFDVKD. Original processing notes: Amplification of reference gene primers was used by the study to estimate nucleated cell counts. Assay: immunoSEQ multiplex PCR; the TCRdb copy retains only in-frame clones and omits some. V and J calls plus clone size are reproduced from that table; the DNA served to infer D and trimming. The table shows around 42,000 clones, with roughly 80% occurring only once. This clone came up a few times. The TCR originated in a woman in her sixties with acute or convalescent COVID-19. This chain uses TRBV24-1 with TRBJ2-1; 12 bases are a match to TRBD2. The sequenced sample was peripheral blood. CDR3 sequence reads: CATGGLAGNEQFF. CDR3 in DNA: TGTGCCACCGGGGGACTAGCGGGTAATGAGCAGTTCTTC.